This T cell receptor (beta chain) was documented in a study of CXCR3-negative and CXCR3-positive naive CD8 T cells. At 300,000 cells each, triplicate sorts were carried out for each CD8+ T cell subset. Concerning this clonotype: The antigen is unknown.

In preparing the TRB cDNA libraries, 5' RACE with UMI labels was used. TCRdb re-analyzed the 5' RACE reads; it lists each CDR3 protein once, without DNA. With tens of thousands of distinct CDR3 sequences in the sample, the ten largest clones hold roughly 15%. Study-wide results and limits: Both of the naive subsets showed about the same high diversity, but memory CD8+ cells had much less.

This CDR3 comprises 15 residues. Germline V gives CDR1 SQVTM, CDR2 ANQGSEA. The sequenced sample was memory CD8+ T cells from blood. This TCR was sampled from a human donor in good health. Some clones in this sample may be carry-over from other donors' samples. The chain joins TRBV29-1 to TRBJ2-1; the D call of TRBD2 rests on TCRdb alone, since no DNA is present to check it. The CDR3 loop is CSVPRTGQRDNEQFF.